A single sample is the source of the 5 T cell receptor beta chains below, sequenced in a study of CD8+CD57+ T cells in acquired aplastic anemia (dated by TCRdb to 2017 to 2018). The patients picked for sequencing were ones in whom flow cytometry had shown an expansion of CD8+CD57+ cells. TCRdb records Illumina HiSeq 2000 as the sequencer. Profiling of TCR beta VDJ combinations and CDR3 sequences used genomic DNA as the template. TCRdb cleaned the public reads at Q25 with fastp, built clones with MiXCR and kept in-frame beta chains. Entries that share a CDR3 protein sequence are merged under the most common genes and DNA. The sample profile shows around 170,000 distinct CDR3 sequences; around 47% of them were found once. The ten largest clones capture over 7.5% of the sample. Sequenced material: sorted CD4+, CD8+, or CD8+CD57+ T cells (not recorded which) from PBMCs. These receptors were collected from a human donor with aplastic anemia.

There are many counts of this clonotype. CDR3 in amino acids: CSARVGNDNQPQHF. The CDR3 nucleotides are TGCAGTGCTAGAGTAGGGAATGACAATCAGCCCCAGCATTTT. V usage is TRBV20-1 and J usage is TRBJ1-5; the D is unclear. CDR1 is DFQATT, CDR2 SNEGSKA, per germline (reference sequence). V was cut by 1 base and J by 3 bases, with 10 bases left in between. CDR3 length equals 14 residues.

This clonotype has a handful of counts. V and J are TRBV19 and TRBJ1-1; 9 bases align to TRBD1. The trim removed 11 bases at V and 3 bases at J, leaving 13 bases unmatched. The length of the CDR3 is 15 residues. In germline, CDR1 is LNHDA, CDR2 SQIVND (reference sequence). The CDR3 region has the DNA TGTGCCTCAGAACTCTCGGGACAGGGATACACTGAAGCTTTCTTT. Its protein is CASELSGQGYTEAFF.

V is TRBV19 and J is TRBJ1-4, with TRBD1 matching 7 bases. After removal of 7 bases from V and 8 bases from J, the junction contained 13 bases not matched to a gene. The CDR3 spans 15 residues. Germline V gives CDR1 LNHDA, CDR2 SQIVND (reference sequence). The DNA for the CDR3 is TGTGCCAGTACCACCCATCCGGGACAGAAAGAAAAACTGTTTTTT. Protein product: CASTTHPGQKEKLFF.

V usage is TRBV19 and J usage is TRBJ1-6; a possible D gene is TRBD1 (6 bases). CDR3 length equals 15 residues. Trimming pared 7 bases from V and 9 bases from J, leaving 19 bases between. CDR1 is LNHDA and CDR2 is SQIVND in the germline V gene (reference sequence). DNA for the CDR3: TGTGCCAGTACCCCGCGGGGGGGGCTCGGTTCACCCCTCCACTTT. Amino acids: CASTPRGGLGSPLHF.

The chain employs TRBV15 and TRBJ2-5; TRBD2 aligns across 7 bases. Looked up from germline, CDR1 is LNHNV and CDR2 is YYDKDF (reference sequence). This CDR3 is built from 14 residues. Germline trimming cut 3 bases from V and 3 bases from J; bases unmatched to any gene: 4. CDR3 coding DNA: TGTGCCACCAGCAGGGGGACTACCAAAGAGACCCAGTACTTC. It is translated as CATSRGTTKETQYF. Filled out from reference TRBV15 and TRBJ2-5, the complete variable domain reads DAMVIQNPRYQVTQFGKPVTLSCSQTLNHNVMYWYQQKSSQAPKLLFHYYDKDFNNEADTPDNFQSRRPNTSFCFLDIRSPGLGDTAMYLCATSRGTTKETQYFGPGTRLLVL.